This TCR beta chain comes out of a study of tissue T cells after allogeneic stem cell transplantation. Whole-study results and caveats: In patients and mice, blood and spleen missed much of tissue repertoire. Shared clones across patients were few; motif clustering revealed tissue-specific shared signatures. Anatomically similar tissues had similar TCR repertoires within each patient. Which tissue TCRs were alloreactive or antigen-specific was not determined. Some clones might be persisting host cells.

Only in-frame clones appear in the TCRdb table, and some are missing; sequencing was by immunoSEQ multiplex PCR. The data contain about 50,000 clones, nearly 75% of them singletons. About this clone: Its target is not known. Genes and germline come from the mouse. The CDR3 extends 1 residue past the end of the read, so its final part is completed from the germline J gene.

V lost 5 bases to trimming and J lost 5 bases; unmatched junction nucleotides: 3. Germline assignment: CDR1 SGHSA and CDR2 FRNQAP. The CDR3 has 13 amino acids. Source material: sorted cells pooled from one or two spleens. This clonotype was sampled from a pool of C57BL/6 mice in good health. This chain joins TRBV16 and TRBJ2-7; the match to TRBD2 covers 10 bases. CDR3 DNA, as far as it was read: TGTGCAAGCAGCACTACTGGGGGGGATGAACAGTAC. This encodes CASSTTGGDEQY. The entire CDR3 protein is CASSTTGGDEQYF.